This entry lists 2 T cell receptor beta chains sequenced from one sample in a study of shared clonotypes between healthy human individuals. Method: immunoSEQ multiplex PCR; TCRdb's copy keeps in-frame clones and lacks some. The sample lists approximately 620,000 clones, more than 95% occurring once. What was sequenced was naive CD4+ T cells sorted from blood. Subset reported: CD45RA+ positively selected. The receptors were sampled from a woman aged 25 to 39 in good health.

This clone was observed once. This rearrangement joins TRBV7-7 to TRBJ2-2; D unclear. V dropped 0 bases and J dropped 2 bases, with 4 bases sitting between them. This CDR3 contains 14 residues. In germline, CDR1 is SSHAT, CDR2 FNYEAQ (reference sequence). The CDR3 nucleotides are TGTGCCAGCAGCTTAGCGGAAAACACCGGGGAGCTGTTTTTT. The encoded protein is CASSLAENTGELFF.

The chain recombines TRBV7-2 with TRBJ2-7, with 10 bases that match TRBD2. This CDR3 spans 15 amino acids. Germline V gene sequence: CDR1 SGHTA, CDR2 FQGNSA. The V segment lost 5 bases and the J segment 4 bases; nucleotides outside the gene matches: 8. The CDR3, as DNA: TGTGCCAGCAGCGCAGCGACTAGCGGGTGGTACGAGCAGTACTTC. It translates to CASSAATSGWYEQYF.